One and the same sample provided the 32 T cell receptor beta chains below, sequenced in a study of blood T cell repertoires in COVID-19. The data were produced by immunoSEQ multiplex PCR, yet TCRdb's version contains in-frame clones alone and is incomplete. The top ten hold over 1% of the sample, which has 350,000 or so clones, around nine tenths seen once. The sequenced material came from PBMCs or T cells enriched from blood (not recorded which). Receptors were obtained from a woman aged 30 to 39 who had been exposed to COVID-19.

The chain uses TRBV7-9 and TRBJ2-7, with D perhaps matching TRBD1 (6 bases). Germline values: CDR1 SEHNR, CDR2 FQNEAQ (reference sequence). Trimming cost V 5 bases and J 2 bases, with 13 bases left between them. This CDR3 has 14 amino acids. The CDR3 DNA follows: TGTGCCAGCAGCCCAGTGGGGGCCCCCTACGAGCAGTACTTC. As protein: CASSPVGAPYEQYF.

The CDR3 sequence is CATSRGAGQGPGDIQYF. The DNA for the CDR3 is TGTGCCACCAGCAGGGGAGCTGGACAGGGGCCGGGGGACATTCAGTACTTC. The chain carries TRBV15 and TRBJ2-4; 9 bases are a match to TRBD1. This CDR3 contains 17 residues. Germline V gene sequence: CDR1 LNHNV, CDR2 YYDKDF (reference sequence). The V segment lost 3 bases and the J segment 8 bases; nucleotides outside the gene matches: 14.

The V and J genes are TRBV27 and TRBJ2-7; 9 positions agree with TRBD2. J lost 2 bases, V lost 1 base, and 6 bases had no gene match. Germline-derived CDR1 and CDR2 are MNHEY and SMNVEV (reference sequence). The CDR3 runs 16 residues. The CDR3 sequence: CASSLWGAGGPYEQYF. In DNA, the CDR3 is TGTGCCAGCAGTTTATGGGGGGCGGGAGGGCCCTACGAGCAGTACTTC.

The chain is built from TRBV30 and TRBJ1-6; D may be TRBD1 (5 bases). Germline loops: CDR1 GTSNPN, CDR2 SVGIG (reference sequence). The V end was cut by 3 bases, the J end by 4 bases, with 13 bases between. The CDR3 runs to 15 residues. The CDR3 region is CAWRGQGPYNSPLHF. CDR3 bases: TGTGCCTGGAGGGGTCAGGGTCCTTATAATTCACCCCTCCACTTT.

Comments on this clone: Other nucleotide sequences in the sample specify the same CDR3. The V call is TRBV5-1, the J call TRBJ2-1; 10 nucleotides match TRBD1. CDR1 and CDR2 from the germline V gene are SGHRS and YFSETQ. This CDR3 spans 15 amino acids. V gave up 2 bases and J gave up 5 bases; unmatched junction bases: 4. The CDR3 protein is CASSLGTGEHNEQFF. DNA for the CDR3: TGCGCCAGCAGCTTAGGGACAGGGGAACACAATGAGCAGTTCTTC.

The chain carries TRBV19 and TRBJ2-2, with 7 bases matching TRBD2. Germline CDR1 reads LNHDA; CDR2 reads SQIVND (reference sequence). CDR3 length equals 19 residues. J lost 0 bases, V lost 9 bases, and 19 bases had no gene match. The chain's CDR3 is CASTDPPGREWSNTGELFF. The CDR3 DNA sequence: TGTGCCAGCACAGACCCACCCGGGCGGGAGTGGTCGAACACCGGGGAGCTGTTTTTT. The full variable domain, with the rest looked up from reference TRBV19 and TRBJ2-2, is DGGITQSPKYLFRKEGQNVTLSCEQNLNHDAMYWYRQDPGQGLRLIYYSQIVNDFQKGDIAEGYSVSREKKESFPLTVTSAQKNPTAFYLCASTDPPGREWSNTGELFFGEGSRLTVL.

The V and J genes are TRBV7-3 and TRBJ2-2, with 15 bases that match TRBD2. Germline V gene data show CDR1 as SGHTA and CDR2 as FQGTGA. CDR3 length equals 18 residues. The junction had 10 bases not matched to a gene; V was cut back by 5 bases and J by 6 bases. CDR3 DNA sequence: TGTGCCAGCAGCGACGGACTAGCGGGAGGGCCGTCGGCCGGGGAGCTGTTTTTT. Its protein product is CASSDGLAGGPSAGELFF.

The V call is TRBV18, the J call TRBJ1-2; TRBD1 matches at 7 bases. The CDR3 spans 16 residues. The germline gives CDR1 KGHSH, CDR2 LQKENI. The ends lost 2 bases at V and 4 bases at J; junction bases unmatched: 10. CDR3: CASSPNAPGQSYGYTF. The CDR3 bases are TGTGCCAGCTCACCAAATGCGCCGGGACAGAGCTATGGCTACACCTTC.

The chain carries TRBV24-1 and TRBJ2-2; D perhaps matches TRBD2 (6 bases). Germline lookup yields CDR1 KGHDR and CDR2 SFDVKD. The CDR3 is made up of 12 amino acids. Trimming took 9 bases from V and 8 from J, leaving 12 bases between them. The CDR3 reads CATGRDSGELFF. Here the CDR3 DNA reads TGTGCCACCGGCCGGGACTCTGGGGAGCTGTTTTTT.

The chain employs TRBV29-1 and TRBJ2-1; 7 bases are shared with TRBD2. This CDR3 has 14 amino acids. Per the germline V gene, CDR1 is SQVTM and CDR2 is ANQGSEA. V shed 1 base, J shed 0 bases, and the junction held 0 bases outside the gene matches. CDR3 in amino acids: CSVEGGSSYNEQFF. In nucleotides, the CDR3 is TGCAGCGTTGAAGGCGGGAGCTCCTACAATGAGCAGTTCTTC.

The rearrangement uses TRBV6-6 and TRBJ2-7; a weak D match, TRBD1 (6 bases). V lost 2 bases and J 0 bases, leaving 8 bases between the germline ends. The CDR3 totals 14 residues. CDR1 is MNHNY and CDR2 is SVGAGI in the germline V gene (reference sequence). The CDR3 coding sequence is TGTGCCAGCAGTTACCGGGACACCTCCTACGAGCAGTACTTC. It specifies CASSYRDTSYEQYF.

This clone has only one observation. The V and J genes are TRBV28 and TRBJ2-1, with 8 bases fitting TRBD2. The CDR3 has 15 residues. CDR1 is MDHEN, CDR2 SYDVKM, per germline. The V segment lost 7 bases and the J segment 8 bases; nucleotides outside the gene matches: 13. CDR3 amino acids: CASTPHGRAVDEQFF. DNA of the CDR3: TGTGCCAGCACCCCTCACGGGAGGGCCGTAGATGAGCAGTTCTTC.

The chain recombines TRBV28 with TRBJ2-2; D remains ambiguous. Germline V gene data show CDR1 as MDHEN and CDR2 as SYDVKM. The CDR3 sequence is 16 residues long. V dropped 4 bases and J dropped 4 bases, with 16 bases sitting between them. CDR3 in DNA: TGTGCCAGCAGTTCACCGACACCGGCCAGCACCGGGGAGCTGTTTTTT. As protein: CASSSPTPASTGELFF.

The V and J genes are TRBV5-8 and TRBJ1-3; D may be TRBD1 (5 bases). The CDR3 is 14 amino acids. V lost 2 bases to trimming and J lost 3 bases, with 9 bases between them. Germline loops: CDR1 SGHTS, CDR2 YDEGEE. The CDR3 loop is CASSFRVFGNTIYF. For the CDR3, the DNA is TGTGCCAGCAGCTTCAGGGTCTTTGGAAACACCATATATTTT. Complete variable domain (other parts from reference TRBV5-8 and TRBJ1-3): EAGVTQSPTHLIKTRGQQATLRCSPISGHTSVYWYQQALGLGLQFLLWYDEGEERNRGNFPPRFSGRQFPNYSSELNVNALELEDSALYLCASSFRVFGNTIYFGEGSWLTVV.

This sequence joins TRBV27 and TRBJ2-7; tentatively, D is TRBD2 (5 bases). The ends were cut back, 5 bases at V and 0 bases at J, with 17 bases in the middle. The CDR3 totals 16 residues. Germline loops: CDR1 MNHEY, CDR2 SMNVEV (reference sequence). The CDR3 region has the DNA TGTGCCAGCAGTCCCGTGGACTTCTTCAGCTCCTACGAGCAGTACTTC. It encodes CASSPVDFFSSYEQYF.

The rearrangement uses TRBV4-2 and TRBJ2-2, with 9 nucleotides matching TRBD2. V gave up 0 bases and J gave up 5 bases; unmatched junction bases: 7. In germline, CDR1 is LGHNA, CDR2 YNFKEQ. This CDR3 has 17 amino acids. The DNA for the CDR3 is TGTGCCAGCAGCCAAGAATGGGGCGGGAGGGGAACCGGGGAGCTGTTTTTT. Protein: CASSQEWGGRGTGELFF.

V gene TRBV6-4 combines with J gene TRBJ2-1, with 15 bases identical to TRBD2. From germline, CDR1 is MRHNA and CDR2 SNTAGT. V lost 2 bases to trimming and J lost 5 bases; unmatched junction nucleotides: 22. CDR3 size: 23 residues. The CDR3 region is CASSDPIPKPGLAGGKVNNEQFF. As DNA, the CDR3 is TGTGCCAGCAGTGACCCAATCCCTAAGCCGGGACTAGCGGGAGGCAAGGTGAACAATGAGCAGTTCTTC.

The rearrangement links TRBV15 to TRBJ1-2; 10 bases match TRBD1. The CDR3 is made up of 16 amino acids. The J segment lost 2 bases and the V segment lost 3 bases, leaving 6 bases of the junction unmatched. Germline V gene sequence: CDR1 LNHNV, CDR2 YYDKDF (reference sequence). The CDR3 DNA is TGTGCCACCAGCAGGGCCATGGGACAGGGGAACTATGGCTACACCTTC. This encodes CATSRAMGQGNYGYTF.

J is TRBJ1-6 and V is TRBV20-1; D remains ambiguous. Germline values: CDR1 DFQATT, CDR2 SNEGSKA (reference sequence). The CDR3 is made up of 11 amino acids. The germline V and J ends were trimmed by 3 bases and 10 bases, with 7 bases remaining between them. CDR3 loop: CSARSLSPLHF. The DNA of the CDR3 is TGCAGTGCTAGGTCCCTATCACCCCTCCACTTT.

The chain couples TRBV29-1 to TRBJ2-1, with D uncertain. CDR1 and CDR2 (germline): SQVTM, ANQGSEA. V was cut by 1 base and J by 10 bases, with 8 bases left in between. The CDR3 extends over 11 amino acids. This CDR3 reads CSVEARMEQFF. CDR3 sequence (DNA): TGCAGCGTTGAAGCGAGGATGGAGCAGTTCTTC.

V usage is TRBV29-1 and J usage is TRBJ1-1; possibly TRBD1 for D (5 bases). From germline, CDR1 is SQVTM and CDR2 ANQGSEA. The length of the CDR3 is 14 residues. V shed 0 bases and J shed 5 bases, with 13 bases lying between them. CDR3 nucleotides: TGCAGCGTTGAAGACCGGACGGGGGGTACTGAAGCTTTCTTT. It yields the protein CSVEDRTGGTEAFF.

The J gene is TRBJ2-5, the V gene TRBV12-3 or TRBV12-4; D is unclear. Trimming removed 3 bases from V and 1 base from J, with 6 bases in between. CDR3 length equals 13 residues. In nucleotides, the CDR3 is TGTGCCAGCAGTTTGTGGAGCCAAGAGACCCAGTACTTC. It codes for CASSLWSQETQYF.

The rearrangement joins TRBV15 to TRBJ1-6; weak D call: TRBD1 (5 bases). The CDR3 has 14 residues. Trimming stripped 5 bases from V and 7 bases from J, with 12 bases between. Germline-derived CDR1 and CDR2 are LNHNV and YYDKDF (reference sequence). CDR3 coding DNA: TGTGCCACCAGCCAGGGTCGGATGAATTCACCCCTCCACTTT. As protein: CATSQGRMNSPLHF.

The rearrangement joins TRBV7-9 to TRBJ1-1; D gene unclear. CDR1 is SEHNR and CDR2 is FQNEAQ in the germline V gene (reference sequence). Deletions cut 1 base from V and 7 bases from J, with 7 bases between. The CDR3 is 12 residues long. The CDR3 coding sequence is TGTGCCAGCAGCTTAGGTCCAGTTGAAGCTTTCTTT. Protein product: CASSLGPVEAFF.

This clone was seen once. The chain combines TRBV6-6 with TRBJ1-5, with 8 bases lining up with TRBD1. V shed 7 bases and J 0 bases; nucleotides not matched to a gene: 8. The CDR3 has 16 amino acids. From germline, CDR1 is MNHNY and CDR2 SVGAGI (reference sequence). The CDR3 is CASTYQGAGSNQPQHF. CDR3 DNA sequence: TGTGCCAGCACCTATCAGGGGGCTGGTAGCAATCAGCCCCAGCATTTT.

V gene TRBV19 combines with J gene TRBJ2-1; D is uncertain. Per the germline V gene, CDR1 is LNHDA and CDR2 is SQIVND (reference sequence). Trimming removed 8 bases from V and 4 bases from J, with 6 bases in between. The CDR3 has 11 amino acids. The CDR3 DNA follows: TGTGCCAGTCACAATTACAATGAGCAGTTCTTC. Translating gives CASHNYNEQFF. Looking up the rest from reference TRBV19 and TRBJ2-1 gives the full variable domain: DGGITQSPKYLFRKEGQNVTLSCEQNLNHDAMYWYRQDPGQGLRLIYYSQIVNDFQKGDIAEGYSVSREKKESFPLTVTSAQKNPTAFYLCASHNYNEQFFGPGTRLTVL.

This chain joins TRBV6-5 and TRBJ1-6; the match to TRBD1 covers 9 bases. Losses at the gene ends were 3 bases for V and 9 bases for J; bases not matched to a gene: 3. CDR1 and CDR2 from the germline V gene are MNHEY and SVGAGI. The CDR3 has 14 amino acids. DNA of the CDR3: TGTGCCAGCAGTTATACAGGGGGCGGTTCACCCCTCCACTTT. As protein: CASSYTGGGSPLHF.

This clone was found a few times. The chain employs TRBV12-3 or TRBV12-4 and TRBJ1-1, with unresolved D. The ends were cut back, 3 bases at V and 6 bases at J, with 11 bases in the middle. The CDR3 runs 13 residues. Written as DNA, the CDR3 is TGTGCCAGCAGTTTGGTGGGCGGGCCTGAAGCTTTCTTT. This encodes CASSLVGGPEAFF.

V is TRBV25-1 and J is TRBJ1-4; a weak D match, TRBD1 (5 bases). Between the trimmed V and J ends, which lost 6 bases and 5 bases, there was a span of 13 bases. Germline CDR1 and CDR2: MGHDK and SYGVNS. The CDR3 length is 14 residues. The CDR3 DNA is TGTGCCAGCAGCCTGGCGGGGGGGAATGAAAAACTGTTTTTT. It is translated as CASSLAGGNEKLFF.

The CDR3: CASSKRLAGGSSYEQYF. As DNA, the CDR3 is TGTGCCAGCAGCAAAAGGCTAGCGGGAGGGAGCTCCTACGAGCAGTACTTC. The chain recombines TRBV21-1 with TRBJ2-7; the table's D gene call, TRBD2, was not cross checked with the DNA. TRBV21-1 is noted as a pseudogene. The CDR3 totals 17 residues.

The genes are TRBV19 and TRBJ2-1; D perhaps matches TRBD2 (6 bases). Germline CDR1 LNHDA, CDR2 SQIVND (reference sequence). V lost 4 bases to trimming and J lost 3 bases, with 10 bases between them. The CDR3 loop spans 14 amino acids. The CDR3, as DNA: TGTGCCAGTAGTAGCAGGACTATCTACAATGAGCAGTTCTTC. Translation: CASSSRTIYNEQFF.

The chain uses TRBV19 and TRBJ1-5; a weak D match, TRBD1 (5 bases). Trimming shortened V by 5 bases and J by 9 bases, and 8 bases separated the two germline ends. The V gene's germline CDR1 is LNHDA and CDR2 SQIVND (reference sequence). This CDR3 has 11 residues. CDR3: CASSQGVPQHF. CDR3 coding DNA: TGTGCCAGTAGTCAGGGTGTGCCCCAGCATTTT.